This T cell receptor (beta chain) was found in a study of blood T cell repertoires in COVID-19. Study as a whole: Acute and convalescent COVID-19 samples came from the United States, Italy and Spain. Sources were T cells, B-cell-depleted T cells, or PBMCs; the material itself was cDNA or gDNA.

Trimming removed 5 bases from V and 6 bases from J, with 22 bases in between. The CDR3 consists of 16 residues. CDR1 and CDR2 from the germline V gene are MNHEY and SMNVEV (reference sequence). Original handling: Reference gene primers were amplified, and this amplification served to estimate nucleated cell counts. TCRdb's copy holds only in-frame clones and misses some; the assay was immunoSEQ multiplex PCR. V, J and clone size were drawn from that table, and D and trimming were deduced from the DNA. The repertoire consists of about 300,000 clones, with approximately 85% occurring once and the leading ten covering over 8%.

The source material was peripheral blood. This receptor was taken from a man between 18 and 35 years old with active or convalescent COVID-19. The chain combines TRBV27 with TRBJ1-2; possible D gene TRBD1, 6 bases. The CDR3 region is CASSLFTGAGGHGYTF. The DNA of the CDR3 is TGTGCCAGCAGTCTCTTCACAGGAGCGGGGGGCCATGGCTACACCTTC.